The T cell receptor (beta chain) under discussion was sequenced for a study of regulatory and conventional T cells in RAG deficiency. Whole-study results and caveats: RAG-deficient patients showed markedly lower Shannon entropy and higher Simpson indices than control T-cell subsets. In Omenn syndrome, Treg and Tconv repertoires overlapped >75%. Sorted Omenn CD25-high CD127-low cells may not be bona fide Tregs. Compared with controls, unique Treg TCR beta sequences dropped roughly 100-fold in Omenn syndrome and CID/AS.

The repertoire was sequenced with immunoSEQ multiplex PCR; TCRdb's copy has only in-frame clones and lacks some. The sample lists 20,000 to 25,000 clones, around 96% occurring once. Blood CD4+ CD25-low CD127-high conventional T cells supplied the genomic DNA template. Trimming pared 2 bases from V and 3 bases from J, leaving 7 bases between. CDR1 and CDR2 from the germline V gene are LNHDA and SQIVND (reference sequence). This CDR3 region has 13 residues. This clone was seen a single time. What it binds is not known. Separately, the same data were catalogued under a study of regulatory T cells. This second study notes: The primer mix had 52 TRBV and 13 TRBJ primers.

The receptor comes from a human donor in good health. Sequencing was done on a sample of CD25- CD4+ T cells sorted from blood. The chain combines TRBV19 with TRBJ2-5; tentatively, D is TRBD1 (6 bases). CDR3 sequence reads: CASSINREETQYF. In nucleotides, the CDR3 is TGTGCCAGTAGTATAAACAGGGAAGAGACCCAGTACTTC.